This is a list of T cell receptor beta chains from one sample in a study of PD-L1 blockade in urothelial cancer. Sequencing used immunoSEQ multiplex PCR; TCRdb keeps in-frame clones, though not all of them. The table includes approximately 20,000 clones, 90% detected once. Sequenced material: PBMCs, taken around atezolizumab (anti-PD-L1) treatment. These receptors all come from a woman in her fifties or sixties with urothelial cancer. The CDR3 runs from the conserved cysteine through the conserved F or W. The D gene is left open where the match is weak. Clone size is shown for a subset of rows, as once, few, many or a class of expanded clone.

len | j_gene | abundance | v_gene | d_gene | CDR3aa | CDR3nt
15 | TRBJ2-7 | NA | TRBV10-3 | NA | CAISESGAHSYEQYF | TGTGCCATCAGTGAGTCAGGGGCTCACTCCTACGAGCAGTACTTC
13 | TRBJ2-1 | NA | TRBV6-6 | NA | CASSLKLEVLQFF | TGTGCCAGCAGTCTAAAATTAGAGGTGTTGCAGTTCTTC
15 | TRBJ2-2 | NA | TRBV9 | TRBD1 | CASSVRGSDTGELFF | TGTGCCAGCAGCGTCAGGGGGAGTGATACCGGGGAGCTGTTTTTT
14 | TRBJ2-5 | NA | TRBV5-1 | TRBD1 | CASSMGQVRETQYF | TGCGCCAGCAGCATGGGACAGGTTCGGGAGACCCAGTACTTC
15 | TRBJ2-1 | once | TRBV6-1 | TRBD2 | CASSPRRGEYNEQFF | TGTGCCAGCAGTCCTCGGCGGGGGGAGTACAATGAGCAGTTCTTC
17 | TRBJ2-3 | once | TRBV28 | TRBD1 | CASSLSSMTGGLDTQYF | TGTGCCAGCAGTTTATCTTCCATGACAGGGGGGTTAGATACGCAGTATTTT
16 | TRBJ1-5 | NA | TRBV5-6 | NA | CASSLGQGYSNQPQHF | TGTGCCAGCAGCTTGGGGCAGGGGTATAGCAATCAGCCCCAGCATTTT
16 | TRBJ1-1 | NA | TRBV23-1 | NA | CASSQSGGDFGTEAFF | TGCGCCAGCAGTCAATCAGGGGGAGATTTCGGCACTGAAGCTTTCTTT
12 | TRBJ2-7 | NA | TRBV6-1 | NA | CASSEVGLEQYF | TGTGCCAGCAGTGAGGTGGGGCTCGAGCAGTACTTC
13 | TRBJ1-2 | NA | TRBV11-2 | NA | CASSLGGSYGYTF | TGTGCCAGCAGCTTAGGAGGGAGCTATGGCTACACCTTC
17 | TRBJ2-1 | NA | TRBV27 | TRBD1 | CASSLLPGQGAGNEQFF | TGTGCCAGCAGCCTCCTGCCGGGACAGGGGGCCGGGAATGAGCAGTTCTTC
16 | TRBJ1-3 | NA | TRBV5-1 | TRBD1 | CASSPGPQGAGNTIYF | TGCGCCAGCAGCCCCGGCCCTCAGGGGGCTGGAAACACCATATATTTT
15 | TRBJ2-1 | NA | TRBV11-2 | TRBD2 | CASSLNSGRANEQFF | TGTGCCAGCAGCTTAAATAGCGGGAGGGCCAATGAGCAGTTCTTC
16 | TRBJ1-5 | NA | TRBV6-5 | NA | CASSSSTNRDFQPQHF | TGTGCCAGCAGTTCGAGTACAAACAGAGATTTTCAGCCCCAGCATTTT
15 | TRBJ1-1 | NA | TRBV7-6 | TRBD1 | CASSLGAGGNTEAFF | TGTGCCAGCAGCTTAGGTGCAGGGGGGAACACTGAAGCTTTCTTT
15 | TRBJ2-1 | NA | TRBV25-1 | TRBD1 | CASTGTGISYNEQFF | TGTGCCAGCACAGGGACAGGGATCTCCTACAATGAGCAGTTCTTC
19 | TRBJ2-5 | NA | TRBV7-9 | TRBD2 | CASSPIMGQPSGVQETQYF | TGTGCCAGCAGCCCGATAATGGGGCAGCCTAGCGGGGTACAAGAGACCCAGTACTTC
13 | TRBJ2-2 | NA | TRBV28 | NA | CASSFTRAGELFF | TGTGCCAGCAGTTTTACTCGTGCCGGGGAGCTGTTTTTT
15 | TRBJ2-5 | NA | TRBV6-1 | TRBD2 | CASTGDPSGVQTQYF | TGTGCCAGCACCGGAGACCCTAGCGGAGTCCAGACCCAGTACTTC
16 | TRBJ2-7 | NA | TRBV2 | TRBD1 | CASSDPWTGVPYEQYF | TGTGCCAGCAGCGACCCCTGGACAGGGGTCCCCTACGAGCAGTACTTC
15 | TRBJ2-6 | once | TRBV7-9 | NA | CASSTQDSGANVLTF | TGTGCCAGCAGCACACAGGATTCTGGGGCCAACGTCCTGACTTTC
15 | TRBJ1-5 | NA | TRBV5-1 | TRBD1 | CASRQGWMRNQPQHF | TGCGCCAGCCGACAGGGTTGGATGAGAAATCAGCCCCAGCATTTT
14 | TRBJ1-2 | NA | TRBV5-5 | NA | CASSFLPPENGYTF | TGTGCCAGCAGCTTTCTCCCGCCGGAGAATGGCTACACCTTC
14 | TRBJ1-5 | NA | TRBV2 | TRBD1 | CASGGQGGNQPQHF | TGTGCCAGCGGGGGACAGGGAGGCAATCAGCCCCAGCATTTT
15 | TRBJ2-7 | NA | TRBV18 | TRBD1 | CASSPAGTGPYEQYF | TGTGCCAGCTCTCCTGCCGGGACAGGTCCCTACGAGCAGTACTTC
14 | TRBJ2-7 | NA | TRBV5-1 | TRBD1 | CASSSDRGLNEQYF | TGCGCCAGCAGCTCCGACAGGGGGCTCAACGAGCAGTACTTC
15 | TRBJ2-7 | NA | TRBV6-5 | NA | CASSYSWGQASEQYF | TGTGCCAGCAGTTACTCATGGGGACAAGCCAGCGAGCAGTACTTC
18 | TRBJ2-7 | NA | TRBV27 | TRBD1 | CASSLVGIPGQSSYEQYF | TGTGCCAGCAGTTTAGTCGGCATCCCGGGACAGAGCTCCTACGAGCAGTACTTC
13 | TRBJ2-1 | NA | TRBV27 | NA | CASSLAARGEQFF | TGTGCCAGCAGTTTAGCCGCTCGAGGTGAGCAGTTCTTC
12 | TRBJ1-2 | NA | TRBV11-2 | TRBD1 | CATQDTGEGYTF | TGTGCCACCCAAGACACAGGGGAGGGCTACACCTTC
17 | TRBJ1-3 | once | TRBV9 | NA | CASSVGAAASSGNTIYF | TGTGCCAGCAGCGTAGGGGCAGCCGCAAGCTCTGGAAACACCATATATTTT
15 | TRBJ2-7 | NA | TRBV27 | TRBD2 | CASSAFGLAEYEQYF | TGTGCCAGCAGTGCGTTCGGACTAGCGGAGTACGAGCAGTACTTC
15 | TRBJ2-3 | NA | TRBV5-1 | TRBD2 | CASSWGTSDTDTQYF | TGCGCCAGCAGCTGGGGGACTAGCGACACAGATACGCAGTATTTT
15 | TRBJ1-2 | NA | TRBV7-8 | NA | CASSPGRGTNYGYTF | TGTGCCAGCAGCCCGGGGCGGGGAACTAACTATGGCTACACCTTC
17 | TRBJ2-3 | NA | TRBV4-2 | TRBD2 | CASSQKTAGRLTDTQYF | TGTGCCAGCAGCCAAAAGACAGCCGGGAGGTTGACAGATACGCAGTATTTT
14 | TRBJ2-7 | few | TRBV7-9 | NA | CASSLTSTSYEQYF | TGTGCCAGCAGCTTAACTAGCACCTCCTACGAGCAGTACTTC
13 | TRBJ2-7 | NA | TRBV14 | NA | CASSQWPNYEQYF | TGTGCCAGCAGCCAATGGCCCAACTACGAGCAGTACTTC
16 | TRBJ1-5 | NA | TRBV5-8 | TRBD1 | CASSLAFGQGNQPQHF | TGTGCCAGCAGCTTGGCCTTTGGACAGGGCAATCAGCCCCAGCATTTT
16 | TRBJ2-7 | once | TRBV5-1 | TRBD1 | CASSRGTGNRVYEQYF | TGCGCCAGCAGCAGGGGGACAGGGAATAGAGTCTACGAGCAGTACTTC
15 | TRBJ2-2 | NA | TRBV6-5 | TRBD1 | CASSGTGGVVGELFF | TGTGCCAGCAGCGGGACAGGGGGCGTCGTGGGGGAGCTGTTTTTT
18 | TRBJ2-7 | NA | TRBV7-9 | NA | CASSSISRFRGSSYEQYF | TGTGCCAGCAGCTCCATATCCCGTTTTCGGGGGAGCTCCTACGAGCAGTACTTC
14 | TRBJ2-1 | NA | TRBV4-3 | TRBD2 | CASSRSTSGSIQFF | TGCGCCAGCAGCAGGTCCACTAGCGGGAGTATCCAGTTCTTC
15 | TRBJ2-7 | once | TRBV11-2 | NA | CASSSGLESSYEQYF | TGTGCCAGCAGTTCGGGTTTGGAGAGCTCCTACGAGCAGTACTTC
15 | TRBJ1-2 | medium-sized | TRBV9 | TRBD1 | CASSVEGQGADGYTF | TGTGCCAGCAGCGTAGAAGGACAGGGGGCTGACGGCTACACCTTC
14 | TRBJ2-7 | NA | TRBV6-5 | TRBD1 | CASSSDRGSYEQYF | TGTGCCAGCAGTTCAGACAGGGGCTCCTACGAGCAGTACTTC